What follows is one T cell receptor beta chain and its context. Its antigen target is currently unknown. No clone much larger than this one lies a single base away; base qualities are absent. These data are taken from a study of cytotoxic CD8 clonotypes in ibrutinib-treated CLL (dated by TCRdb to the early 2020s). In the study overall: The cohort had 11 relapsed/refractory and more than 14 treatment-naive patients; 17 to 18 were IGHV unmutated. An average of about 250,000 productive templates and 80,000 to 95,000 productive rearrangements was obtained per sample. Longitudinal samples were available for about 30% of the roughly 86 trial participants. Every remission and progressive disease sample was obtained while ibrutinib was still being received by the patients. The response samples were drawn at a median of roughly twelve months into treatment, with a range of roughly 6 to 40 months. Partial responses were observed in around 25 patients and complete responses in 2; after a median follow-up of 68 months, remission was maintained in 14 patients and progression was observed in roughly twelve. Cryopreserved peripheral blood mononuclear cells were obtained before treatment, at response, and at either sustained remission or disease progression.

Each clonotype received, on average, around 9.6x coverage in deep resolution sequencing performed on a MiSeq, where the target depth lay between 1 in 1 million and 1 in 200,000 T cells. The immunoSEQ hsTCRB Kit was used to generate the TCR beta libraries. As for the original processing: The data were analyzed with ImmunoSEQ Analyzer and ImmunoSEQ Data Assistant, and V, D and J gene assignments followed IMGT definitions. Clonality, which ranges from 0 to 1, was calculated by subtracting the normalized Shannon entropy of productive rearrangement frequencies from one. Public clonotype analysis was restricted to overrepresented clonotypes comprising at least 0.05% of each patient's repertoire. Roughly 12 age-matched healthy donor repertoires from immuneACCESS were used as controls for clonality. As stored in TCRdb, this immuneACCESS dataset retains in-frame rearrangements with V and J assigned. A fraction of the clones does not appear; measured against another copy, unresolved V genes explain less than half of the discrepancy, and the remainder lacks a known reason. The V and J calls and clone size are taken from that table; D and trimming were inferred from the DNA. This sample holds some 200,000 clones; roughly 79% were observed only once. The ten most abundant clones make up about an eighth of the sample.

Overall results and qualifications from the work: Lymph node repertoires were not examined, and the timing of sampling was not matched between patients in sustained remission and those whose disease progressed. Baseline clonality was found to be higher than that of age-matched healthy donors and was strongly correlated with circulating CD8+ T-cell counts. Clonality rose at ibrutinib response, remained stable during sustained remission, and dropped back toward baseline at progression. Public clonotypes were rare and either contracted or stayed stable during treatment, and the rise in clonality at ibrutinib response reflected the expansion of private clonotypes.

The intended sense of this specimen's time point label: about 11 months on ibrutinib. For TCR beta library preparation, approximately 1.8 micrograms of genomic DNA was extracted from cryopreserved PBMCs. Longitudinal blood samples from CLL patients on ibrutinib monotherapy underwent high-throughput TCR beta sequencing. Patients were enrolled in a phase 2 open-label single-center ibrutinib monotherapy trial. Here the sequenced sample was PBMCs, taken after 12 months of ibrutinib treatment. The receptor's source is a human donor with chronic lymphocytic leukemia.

The DNA sequence reads TGTGCCAGCAGCCAATTCGGGGAGACCCAGTACTTC. Protein translation: CASSQFGETQYF. This chain is built from TRBV14 and TRBJ2-5, with no reliable assignment of the D segment. Trimming removed 2 bases from V and 5 bases from J, leaving 6 bases between the germline ends. CDR1 and CDR2 are drawn from the germline V gene: SGHDN, FVKESK. The CDR3 measures 12 amino acids from cysteine to phenylalanine. Only CDR3 DNA remains: 36 bases, in frame from the first base.